Shown below are 24 T cell receptor beta chains from a single sample sequenced in a study of shared clonotypes between healthy human individuals. Method: immunoSEQ multiplex PCR; TCRdb's copy keeps in-frame clones and lacks some. The sample records approximately 2.5 million clones, roughly 93% being singletons. Material for sequencing was naive CD4+ T cells from PBMCs. The subset denotes: CD45RA+ positively selected. All receptors derive from a man in his late teens or twenties in good health. Some clones in this sample may be carry-over from other donors' samples.

A word on this clone: Other DNA sequences in this sample translate to the same CDR3. V gene TRBV28 combines with J gene TRBJ1-1; no definite D call. The CDR3 runs to 11 residues. The V gene's germline CDR1 is MDHEN and CDR2 SYDVKM. Trimming cost V 3 bases and J 5 bases, with 4 bases left between them. This chain's CDR3 is CASSLGTEAFF. DNA of the CDR3: TGTGCCAGCAGTTTGGGAACTGAAGCTTTCTTT.

J is TRBJ1-2 and V is TRBV7-9; no definite D call. Trimming removed 4 bases from V and 0 bases from J, with 12 bases in between. Germline CDR1 SEHNR, CDR2 FQNEAQ (reference sequence). The CDR3 extends over 15 amino acids. Here the CDR3 reads CASSSPRRANYGYTF. The CDR3, as DNA: TGTGCCAGCAGCTCTCCCAGGCGGGCTAACTATGGCTACACCTTC.

The V and J genes are TRBV7-8 and TRBJ2-1, with 11 bases aligning to TRBD2. The CDR3 consists of 16 residues. V was clipped by 5 bases and J by 4 bases; unmatched bases: 7. Per germline, CDR1 SGHVS and CDR2 FQNEAQ. CDR3 nucleotide sequence: TGTGCCAGCAGCACCACACGACTAGCGGGGTACAATGAGCAGTTCTTC. Encoded protein: CASSTTRLAGYNEQFF.

The chain is built from TRBV21-1 and TRBJ2-7; TRBD2, the table's D call, was not compared with the DNA. TRBV21-1 is a listed pseudogene. The CDR3 consists of 15 residues. For the CDR3, the DNA is TGTGCCAGCAGCCGGGAAGCGGGAGGGCCGTACGAGCAGTACTTC. Residues: CASSREAGGPYEQYF.

The rearrangement joins TRBV5-1 to TRBJ2-1; no clear D. The CDR3 has 13 residues. The germline V and J ends were trimmed by 4 bases and 5 bases, with 10 bases remaining between them. Germline loops: CDR1 SGHRS, CDR2 YFSETQ. CDR3 residues: CASSPGSHNEQFF. The CDR3 nucleotides are TGCGCCAGCAGCCCGGGCAGCCACAATGAGCAGTTCTTC.

The chain employs TRBV11-2 and TRBJ2-1; D is perhaps TRBD2 (5 bases). Germline V CDR1 and CDR2: SGHAT, FQNNGV. The CDR3 covers 14 residues. The ends were cut back, 1 base at V and 6 bases at J, with 10 bases in the middle. This chain's CDR3 is CASSLAGLRNEQFF. The CDR3 nucleotides read TGTGCCAGCAGCTTAGCGGGGTTGCGCAATGAGCAGTTCTTC.

This chain joins TRBV28 and TRBJ1-2; D might be TRBD1 (5 bases). The germline V and J ends were trimmed by 7 bases and 4 bases, with 16 bases remaining between them. In germline, CDR1 is MDHEN, CDR2 SYDVKM. The CDR3 is 14 amino acids. The DNA of the CDR3 is TGTGCCAGCACCTTGGGGGGGACCGGCTATGGCTACACCTTC. Amino acid sequence: CASTLGGTGYGYTF.

The V call is TRBV7-9, the J call TRBJ1-2; perhaps TRBD1 as D (5 bases). The germline CDR1 and CDR2 sequences are SEHNR and FQNEAQ (reference sequence). Trimming shortened V by 2 bases and J by 6 bases, and 13 bases separated the two germline ends. The CDR3 totals 14 residues. This CDR3 reads CASSLSGSGDGYTF. In DNA, the CDR3 is TGTGCCAGCAGCTTATCAGGGTCGGGGGATGGCTACACCTTC.

The rearrangement links TRBV7-2 to TRBJ2-7, with 9 bases aligning to TRBD2. V lost 2 bases and J lost 2; bases outside the gene matches: 4. Germline V gene sequence: CDR1 SGHTA, CDR2 FQGNSA. The CDR3 runs to 15 residues. CDR3 in amino acids: CASSLPSGGPYEQYF. CDR3 DNA sequence: TGTGCCAGCAGCTTACCCAGCGGGGGGCCCTACGAGCAGTACTTC.

The chain joins TRBV2 to TRBJ1-2; TRBD1 matches at 10 bases. Germline V gene data show CDR1 as SNHLY and CDR2 as FYNNEI. The junction had 17 bases not matched to a gene; V was cut back by 6 bases and J by 10 bases. The CDR3 extends over 16 amino acids. The CDR3 loop is CASSERVGRTGGPYTF. DNA for the CDR3: TGTGCCAGCAGCGAAAGGGTGGGTCGGACAGGGGGTCCCTACACCTTC.

The chain combines TRBV5-1 with TRBJ2-7; a weak D match, TRBD1 (5 bases). V was clipped by 4 bases and J by 4 bases, with 18 bases between them. CDR3 length: 15 amino acids. CDR1 is SGHRS and CDR2 is YFSETQ in the germline V gene. The CDR3 is CASSPAGDSEYEQYF. CDR3 sequence (DNA): TGCGCCAGCAGCCCCGCTGGCGACAGCGAATACGAGCAGTACTTC.

This clone has a single count. V usage is TRBV9 and J usage is TRBJ2-7; 7 nucleotides match TRBD1. The V gene end was trimmed by 0 bases and the J gene end by 9 bases; junction bases not matched to a gene: 6. This CDR3 region has 13 residues. The V gene's germline CDR1 is SGDLS and CDR2 YYNGEE. The CDR3 nucleotides read TGTGCCAGCAGCGTAGGGGGGACAGCTACGCAGTACTTC. Protein sequence: CASSVGGTATQYF.

The chain recombines TRBV14 with TRBJ1-1, with D tentatively TRBD1 (5 bases). Germline V gene lookup returns CDR1 SGHDN and CDR2 FVKESK. Trimming removed 4 bases at V and 11 bases at J, with 23 bases between. This CDR3 is built from 15 residues. The CDR3 nucleotides read TGTGCCAGCAGCCGCACACCCGGGGCTCGTAACAGGGCTTTCTTT. Translating gives CASSRTPGARNRAFF.

V and J are TRBV9 and TRBJ2-3, with D maybe TRBD1 (6 bases). The V end lost 0 bases, the J end lost 4 bases, and 12 bases lay between the germline ends. This CDR3 is 15 amino acids long. The germline gives CDR1 SGDLS, CDR2 YYNGEE. The CDR3 DNA sequence: TGTGCCAGCAGCGTAGAACCCAAGGGGGCAGATACGCAGTATTTT. It encodes CASSVEPKGADTQYF.

This rearrangement joins TRBV19 to TRBJ2-6; 8 bases match TRBD1. The CDR3 covers 18 residues. From germline, CDR1 is LNHDA and CDR2 SQIVND (reference sequence). The ends lost 4 bases at V and 0 bases at J; junction bases unmatched: 8. The CDR3 DNA sequence: TGTGCCAGTAGTAACCAGGGGGCCCCCGACTCTGGGGCCAACGTCCTGACTTTC. This sequence encodes CASSNQGAPDSGANVLTF.

The rearrangement uses TRBV7-8 and TRBJ1-1; TRBD1 might be the D (5 bases). V shed 1 base and J shed 4 bases, with 19 bases lying between them. Germline V lookup: CDR1 SGHVS, CDR2 FQNEAQ. There are 17 residues in the CDR3. Here the CDR3 reads CASSLGPRGGGTTEAFF. The CDR3 region has the DNA TGTGCCAGCAGCTTAGGGCCCCGGGGCGGGGGAACCACTGAAGCTTTCTTT.

The chain carries TRBV6-6 and TRBJ1-1, with unresolved D. Per germline, CDR1 MNHNY and CDR2 SVGAGI (reference sequence). The V gene lost 6 bases and the J gene lost 1 base, with 9 bases spanning the gap. The CDR3 loop spans 13 amino acids. The DNA for the CDR3 is TGTGCCAGCAGCTTAAATGGGAACACTGAAGCTTTCTTT. It encodes CASSLNGNTEAFF.

The J gene is TRBJ1-4, the V gene TRBV7-2, with D perhaps matching TRBD1 (5 bases). This CDR3 has 15 amino acids. Germline V gene sequence: CDR1 SGHTA, CDR2 FQGNSA. V was shortened by 5 bases and J by 7 bases, with 17 bases between the two germline ends. This CDR3 reads CASSLTVGWGEKLFF. CDR3 bases: TGTGCCAGCAGCCTGACAGTGGGTTGGGGTGAAAAACTGTTTTTT.

The chain uses TRBV7-9 and TRBJ2-3; TRBD2 aligns across 10 bases. After removal of 1 base from V and 0 bases from J, the junction contained 4 bases not matched to a gene. Germline-derived CDR1 and CDR2 are SEHNR and FQNEAQ (reference sequence). The CDR3 extends over 17 amino acids. The CDR3 DNA follows: TGTGCCAGCAGCTTAGTTACTAGCGGGATCAGCACAGATACGCAGTATTTT. Translating gives CASSLVTSGISTDTQYF.

The V and J genes are TRBV4-2 and TRBJ2-1; the match to TRBD2 covers 8 bases. The CDR3 extends over 16 amino acids. The germline V gene encodes CDR1 LGHNA and CDR2 YNFKEQ. V trimming: 1 base; J trimming: 8 bases; junction bases outside the gene matches: 10. CDR3: CASSQATQREIDEQFF. The CDR3 nucleotides read TGTGCCAGCAGCCAAGCCACCCAGCGGGAGATTGATGAGCAGTTCTTC.

The gene calls are TRBV28 and TRBJ1-1; the match to TRBD1 covers 9 bases. This CDR3 is built from 13 residues. From germline, CDR1 is MDHEN and CDR2 SYDVKM. J was trimmed by 8 bases and V by 3 bases; bases with no gene match: 4. The CDR3 nucleotides read TGTGCCAGCAGTTTCCTAGGGACAGGGGAAGCTTTCTTT. It encodes CASSFLGTGEAFF. Full variable domain (rest looked up from reference TRBV28 and TRBJ1-1): DVKVTQSSRYLVKRTGEKVFLECVQDMDHENMFWYRQDPGLGLRLIYFSYDVKMKEKGDIPEGYSVSREKKERFSLILESASTNQTSMYLCASSFLGTGEAFFGQGTRLTVV.

The rearrangement links TRBV6-1 to TRBJ1-5; 7 bases map to TRBD1. The germline gives CDR1 MNHNS, CDR2 SASEGT. The CDR3 sequence is 14 residues long. Germline trimming cut 3 bases from V and 5 bases from J; bases unmatched to any gene: 4. CDR3 bases: TGTGCCAGCAGTGACTCCCAGGGGGATCAGCCCCAGCATTTT. Its protein is CASSDSQGDQPQHF.

The chain recombines TRBV4-3 with TRBJ2-5, with 7 bases identical to TRBD1. The end of the DNA is better explained by TRBJ2-7, so the J call may be wrong. CDR1 is LGHNA, CDR2 YSLEER, per germline. The CDR3 is made up of 16 amino acids. DNA for the CDR3: TGCGCCAGCAGCCAAGATCTCGAGACAGGGTTCCACGAGCAGTACTTC. Its protein is CASSQDLETGFHEQYF.

The rearrangement uses TRBV5-4 and TRBJ1-1, with D possibly matching TRBD1 (6 bases). CDR3 length: 13 amino acids. Germline V gene data show CDR1 as SGHNT and CDR2 as YYREEE (reference sequence). Deletions cut 4 bases from V and 0 bases from J, with 7 bases between. The CDR3 sequence: CASSRGLNTEAFF. The CDR3 bases are TGTGCCAGCAGCCGGGGGCTGAACACTGAAGCTTTCTTT.